This is a list of T cell receptor beta chains from one sample in a study of cytomegalovirus exposure and HLA in healthy donors. Sequencing used immunoSEQ multiplex PCR; TCRdb keeps in-frame clones, though not all of them. The sample lists about 120,000 clones, under 90% occurring once. The material sequenced was PBMCs. Every receptor here comes from a woman between 40 and 50 years old in good health and CMV-seropositive. Each CDR3 is given with its conserved first and last residue. D genes are given only for firm matches. Expanded clones are given a class, and other clones once, few, many or no size at all.

J gene,clone size,CDR3 length,D gene,V gene,CDR3 protein,CDR3 DNA
TRBJ2-1,.,16,TRBD1,TRBV7-9,CASSIGQAVPYNEQFF,TGTGCCAGCAGTATCGGACAGGCCGTCCCTTACAATGAGCAGTTCTTC
TRBJ2-7,.,14,.,TRBV15,CATSTRERAYEQYF,TGTGCCACCAGCACACGAGAGCGGGCCTACGAGCAGTACTTC
TRBJ1-3,.,16,TRBD1,TRBV10-3,CAISERGQGLLWTIYF,TGTGCCATCAGTGAGCGGGGACAGGGTCTGCTGTGGACCATATATTTT
TRBJ2-7,.,17,.,TRBV4-1,CASSQDQAERTTYEQYF,TGCGCCAGCAGCCAAGATCAAGCGGAGCGGACCACCTACGAGCAGTACTTC
TRBJ1-6,.,15,.,TRBV7-3,CASSFQAGTNSPLHF,TGTGCCAGCAGCTTTCAAGCAGGGACAAACTCACCCCTCCACTTT
TRBJ2-2,.,18,TRBD2,TRBV15,CATSRDRPGLADTGELFF,TGTGCCACCAGCAGAGATAGGCCGGGACTAGCGGACACCGGGGAGCTGTTTTTT
TRBJ1-1,.,13,.,TRBV6-5,CASSQESYTEAFF,TGTGCCAGCAGCCAGGAAAGTTACACTGAAGCTTTCTTT
TRBJ2-2,.,13,.,TRBV9,CASSVADTGELFF,TGTGCCAGCAGCGTAGCGGACACCGGGGAGCTGTTTTTT
TRBJ1-1,.,13,.,TRBV29-1,CSVVAGENTEAFF,TGCAGCGTTGTCGCAGGGGAGAACACTGAAGCTTTCTTT
TRBJ1-5,.,13,.,TRBV27,CASSLVGNQPQHF,TGTGCCAGCAGTTTAGTCGGCAATCAGCCCCAGCATTTT
TRBJ2-2,.,17,.,TRBV7-6,CASSLVSDSPNTGELFF,TGTGCCAGCAGCTTAGTTTCAGACTCCCCGAACACCGGGGAGCTGTTTTTT
TRBJ2-1,.,16,TRBD2,TRBV6-4,CASSELSGKGYNEQFF,TGTGCCAGCAGTGAACTTAGCGGGAAGGGCTACAATGAGCAGTTCTTC
TRBJ2-1,once,17,TRBD2,TRBV30,CAWSSRTSGRLVNEQFF,TGTGCCTGGAGTTCGAGGACTAGCGGGAGATTAGTCAATGAGCAGTTCTTC
TRBJ1-1,once,17,.,TRBV5-1,CASSFNLNLRVNTEAFF,TGCGCCAGCAGCTTTAATCTTAATCTAAGAGTGAACACTGAAGCTTTCTTT
TRBJ2-1,.,12,TRBD1,TRBV29-1,CSAMTGSNEQFF,TGCAGCGCGATGACAGGGTCCAATGAGCAGTTCTTC
TRBJ1-4,.,13,.,TRBV28,CASSSGVKEKLFF,TGTGCCAGCAGTTCCGGAGTCAAGGAAAAACTGTTTTTT
TRBJ2-1,.,15,TRBD2,TRBV9,CASSARLADHNEQFF,TGTGCCAGCAGCGCCCGCCTAGCGGACCACAATGAGCAGTTCTTC
TRBJ2-7,.,17,TRBD2,TRBV11-2,CASRVGLAGAGFSEQYF,TGTGCCAGCAGGGTTGGACTAGCGGGAGCGGGCTTCTCCGAGCAGTACTTC
TRBJ2-3,few,15,TRBD2,TRBV5-1,CASCASGRSQDTQYF,TGCGCCAGCTGCGCTAGCGGGAGGAGCCAAGATACGCAGTATTTT
TRBJ1-2,.,16,.,TRBV9,CASSVYREKISYGYTF,TGTGCCAGCAGCGTGTACAGGGAGAAGATTAGCTATGGCTACACCTTC
TRBJ1-6,.,13,.,TRBV6-5,CASSYLLSGPLHF,TGTGCCAGCAGTTACCTGTTATCGGGGCCCCTCCACTTT
TRBJ1-1,once,14,.,TRBV19,CASSIQGLGTEAFF,TGTGCCAGTAGTATTCAGGGGTTGGGCACTGAAGCTTTCTTT
TRBJ2-2,.,15,TRBD2,TRBV7-2,CASEVGGRVTGELFF,TGTGCCAGCGAAGTGGGCGGGAGGGTCACCGGGGAGCTGTTTTTT
TRBJ2-7,.,14,.,TRBV28,CASSPVGSGYEQYF,TGTGCCAGCAGCCCGGTCGGGAGTGGCTACGAGCAGTACTTC
TRBJ2-1,.,15,TRBD2,TRBV7-9,CASILQRDFFNEQFF,TGTGCCAGCATCCTCCAGCGGGACTTCTTCAATGAGCAGTTCTTC
TRBJ2-7,.,15,TRBD2,TRBV27,CASSSSGSGTYEQYF,TGTGCCAGCAGCTCTTCGGGAAGCGGGACGTACGAGCAGTACTTC
TRBJ2-1,.,14,TRBD1,TRBV18,CASSRTGSYNEQFF,TGTGCCAGCTCACGGACAGGGTCCTACAATGAGCAGTTCTTC
TRBJ2-5,few,14,.,TRBV11-3,CASSLGADQETQYF,TGTGCCAGCAGCTTAGGGGCAGATCAAGAGACCCAGTACTTC
TRBJ1-1,.,16,.,TRBV7-6,CASTTQLGGMNTEAFF,TGTGCCAGCACCACCCAATTGGGGGGTATGAACACTGAAGCTTTCTTT
TRBJ1-2,.,15,TRBD1,TRBV6-5,CASSYSGQGTRGYTF,TGTGCCAGCAGTTACTCCGGACAGGGGACGAGGGGCTACACCTTC
TRBJ2-3,.,18,TRBD1,TRBV14,CASSQDAALTGGSDTQYF,TGTGCCAGCAGCCAAGACGCCGCGCTGACAGGGGGCTCGGATACGCAGTATTTT
TRBJ2-7,.,14,TRBD1,TRBV11-2,CASSPGQGRNEQYF,TGTGCCAGCAGCCCCGGACAGGGGAGGAACGAGCAGTACTTC
TRBJ2-1,.,16,TRBD2,TRBV4-2,CASSPKAGAQRDEQFF,TGTGCCAGCAGCCCGAAGGCGGGAGCGCAGAGGGATGAGCAGTTCTTC
TRBJ2-1,.,14,TRBD2,TRBV6-1,CASTERREGFEQFF,TGTGCCAGCACCGAGAGGCGGGAGGGCTTTGAGCAGTTCTTC
TRBJ2-1,.,16,.,TRBV5-1,CASGGNRLQGDNEQFF,TGCGCCAGCGGTGGGAATCGACTCCAAGGGGACAATGAGCAGTTCTTC
TRBJ1-2,.,13,.,TRBV28,CASSLWAVNGYTF,TGTGCCAGCAGTTTATGGGCAGTAAATGGCTACACCTTC
TRBJ2-1,few,14,TRBD2,TRBV5-1,CASSGTSGINEQFF,TGCGCCAGCAGCGGGACTAGCGGGATCAATGAGCAGTTCTTC
TRBJ1-1,few,11,TRBD1,TRBV25-1,CASKGATEAFF,TGTGCCAGCAAGGGGGCCACTGAAGCTTTCTTT
TRBJ1-3,once,15,.,TRBV19,CASTVTTALGNTIYF,TGTGCCAGTACCGTTACAACAGCCCTGGGAAACACCATATATTTT
TRBJ1-2,.,12,TRBD1,TRBV5-1,CASARDRGSYTF,TGCGCCAGTGCCCGGGACAGGGGTTCCTACACCTTC
TRBJ1-2,.,13,.,TRBV30,CAWSVLGGDGYTF,TGTGCCTGGAGTGTTCTAGGAGGGGATGGCTACACCTTC
TRBJ2-7,.,15,.,TRBV1,CTSRRLAGLLYEQYF,TGCACCAGCAGACGACTAGCGGGACTACTCTACGAGCAGTACTTC
TRBJ2-1,.,17,.,TRBV21-1,CASHAPNGTLPPKEQFF,TGTGCCAGCCACGCTCCGAACGGGACTTTACCTCCAAAGGAGCAGTTCTTC
TRBJ2-2,.,17,TRBD2,TRBV19,CASSIRGDVGNTGELFF,TGTGCCAGTAGTATACGGGGGGACGTAGGGAACACCGGGGAGCTGTTTTTT
TRBJ2-2,.,13,.,TRBV4-3,CASSPLNTGELFF,TGCGCCAGCAGCCCCCTAAACACCGGGGAGCTGTTTTTT
TRBJ1-2,.,14,.,TRBV19,CASSIGQRYDGYTF,TGTGCCAGTAGTATCGGACAGCGTTATGATGGCTACACCTTC
TRBJ2-3,.,16,TRBD1,TRBV4-2,CASSPEQGAGTDTQYF,TGTGCCAGCAGTCCTGAACAGGGGGCCGGCACAGATACGCAGTATTTT
TRBJ1-2,few,15,TRBD1,TRBV11-3,CASSHGTEDFGGYTF,TGTGCCAGCAGCCACGGGACAGAAGATTTCGGTGGCTACACCTTC
TRBJ2-2,.,13,.,TRBV7-3,CASSLTSPGELFF,TGTGCCAGCAGCTTAACTAGCCCCGGGGAGCTGTTTTTT
TRBJ1-2,.,14,.,TRBV27,CASSPRESFYGYTF,TGTGCCAGCAGTCCCCGTGAGAGCTTTTATGGCTACACCTTC
TRBJ2-7,.,15,TRBD1,TRBV15,CATSSRQGADYEQYF,TGTGCCACCAGCTCACGACAGGGGGCTGACTACGAGCAGTACTTC
TRBJ1-4,.,12,.,TRBV28,CASKIGSEKLFF,TGTGCCAGCAAAATCGGGAGTGAAAAACTGTTTTTT
TRBJ1-4,few,14,.,TRBV4-3,CASSQDRALEKLFF,TGCGCCAGCAGCCAAGACAGGGCGCTTGAAAAACTGTTTTTT
TRBJ2-1,.,12,.,TRBV29-1,CAEGGRRYEQFF,TGCGCGGAGGGGGGGAGGAGGTATGAGCAGTTCTTC
TRBJ2-2,.,15,.,TRBV9,CASSVAGGTSWELFF,TGTGCCAGCAGCGTAGCTGGGGGAACTAGCTGGGAGCTGTTTTTT
TRBJ2-3,.,15,TRBD2,TRBV7-2,CASSRDYHSTDTQYF,TGTGCCAGCAGCAGGGACTACCACAGCACAGATACGCAGTATTTT
TRBJ2-7,.,13,TRBD2,TRBV14,CASTASGSYEQYF,TGTGCCAGCACGGCTAGCGGGAGTTACGAGCAGTACTTC
TRBJ2-1,.,16,TRBD1,TRBV11-3,CASSESGQGAMNEQFF,TGTGCCAGCAGCGAGTCGGGACAGGGGGCGATGAATGAGCAGTTCTTC
TRBJ2-7,.,14,TRBD2,TRBV6-6,CASTFGRGSYEQYF,TGTGCCAGCACCTTCGGGAGGGGTTCCTACGAGCAGTACTTC